This T cell receptor beta chain comes out of a study of blood T cell repertoires in COVID-19. Overall study: Sample material is recorded as cDNA or gDNA derived from T cells, B-cell-depleted T cells, or PBMCs.

In the original processing: Amplification from reference gene primers served as the basis for estimated nucleated cell counts. Sequencing was performed with immunoSEQ multiplex PCR; in TCRdb, only in-frame clones are kept and a portion is missing. V, J and clone size derive from that table, while D and trimming were established from the DNA sequence. The sample shows fewer than 350,000 clones, roughly 85% of them seen only once. Losses at the gene ends were 3 bases for V and 4 bases for J; bases not matched to a gene: 7. The CDR3 totals 16 residues. Germline lookup yields CDR1 MGHDK and CDR2 SYGVNS. The specimen sequenced was PBMCs or T cells enriched from blood (not recorded which). This TCR was recovered from a woman in her thirties or forties who had recovered from COVID-19. The rearrangement links TRBV25-1 to TRBJ1-3; 9 bases align to TRBD1. The CDR3 DNA follows: TGTGCCAGCAGTGAGGGGCCCGGGACAGGGGGAAACACCATATATTTT. It translates to CASSEGPGTGGNTIYF.